This T cell receptor (beta chain) is drawn from a study of graft-versus-host responses after intestinal transplantation. General study findings and limits: Graft-versus-host to host-versus-graft clonal ratios in allografts were high in patients with graft-donor T cell macrochimerism. Analysis identified GvH clones in recipient marrow, with some appearing first in ileum or blood. Peak GvH clone levels in circulation were associated with early post-transplant HvG declines.

Note on this clone: Its target is unknown.

The table came from immunoSEQ multiplex PCR; TCRdb's copy has only in-frame clones and leaves some out. This table holds 90,000 to 120,000 clones, roughly 90% found once. Germline lookup yields CDR1 LGHNA and CDR2 YNFKEQ. J gave up 6 bases and V 5 bases, and 5 bases lay outside the gene matches. The CDR3 sequence is 14 residues long. V is TRBV4-2 and J is TRBJ2-1; TRBD2 matches 9 bases. The source was unstimulated CD4+ T cells sorted from spleen or lymph node cells, collected before intestinal transplant. This TCR came from a human donor who received an intestinal transplant. This CDR3 is CASSARLAANEQFF. CDR3 nucleotide sequence: TGTGCCAGCAGCGCCAGACTAGCGGCCAATGAGCAGTTCTTC.